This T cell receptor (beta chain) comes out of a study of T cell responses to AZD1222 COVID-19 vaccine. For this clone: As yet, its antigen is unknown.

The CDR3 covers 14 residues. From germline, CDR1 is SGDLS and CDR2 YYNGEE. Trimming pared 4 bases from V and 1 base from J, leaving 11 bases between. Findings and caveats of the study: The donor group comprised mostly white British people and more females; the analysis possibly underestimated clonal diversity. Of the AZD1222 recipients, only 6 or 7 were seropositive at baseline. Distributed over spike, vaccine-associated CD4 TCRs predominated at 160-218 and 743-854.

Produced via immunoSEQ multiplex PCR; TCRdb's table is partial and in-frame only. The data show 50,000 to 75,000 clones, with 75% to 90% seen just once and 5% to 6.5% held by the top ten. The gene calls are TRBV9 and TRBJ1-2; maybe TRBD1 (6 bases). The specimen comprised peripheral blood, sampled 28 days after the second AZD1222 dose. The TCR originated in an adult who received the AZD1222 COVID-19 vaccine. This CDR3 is CASSPRQDNYGYTF. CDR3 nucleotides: TGTGCCAGCAGCCCCCGACAGGATAACTATGGCTACACCTTC.